These 7 T cell receptor beta chains were sequenced from one sample in a study of blood T cell repertoires in COVID-19. Assay: immunoSEQ multiplex PCR; the TCRdb copy retains only in-frame clones and omits some. The data contain about 170,000 clones, approximately 80% of them seen just once; the ten biggest clones take up around 8.4%. The sequenced material came from peripheral blood. These receptors were obtained from a woman older than 75 with active or convalescent COVID-19.

In its sample, this clone was seen a few times. The chain recombines TRBV2 with TRBJ1-5; 7 nucleotides line up with TRBD1. This CDR3 has 14 amino acids. The junction had 5 bases not matched to a gene; V was cut back by 5 bases and J by 4 bases. Germline CDR1 is SNHLY and CDR2 is FYNNEI. CDR3 sequence reads: CASSPGQMNQPQHF. The CDR3, as DNA: TGTGCCAGCAGTCCGGGACAGATGAATCAGCCCCAGCATTTT.

The chain recombines TRBV10-3 with TRBJ1-1; TRBD1 matches 8 bases. The CDR3 loop spans 17 amino acids. Germline CDR1 reads ENHRY; CDR2 reads SYGVKD. V was pared by 6 bases and J by 2 bases, with 14 bases of the junction left unmatched. In nucleotides, the CDR3 is TGTGCCATCAGGCCAGGGGGCATTTTAATGGTAAACACTGAAGCTTTCTTT. Translated, it gives CAIRPGGILMVNTEAFF.

V and J are TRBV5-6 and TRBJ1-1; D is ambiguous. Germline CDR1 and CDR2: SGHDT and YYEEEE. Trimming took off 3 bases at V and 8 bases at J, with 8 bases between the two ends. The CDR3 extends over 11 amino acids. The CDR3 DNA is TGTGCCAGCAGCTCAAGGAGAGAAGCTTTCTTT. It encodes CASSSRREAFF.

The CDR3 sequence is CASSPRGGGRDSNQPQHF. In nucleotides, the CDR3 is TGTGCCAGCAGTCCTCGAGGAGGCGGGAGGGATAGCAATCAGCCCCAGCATTTT. V gene TRBV27 combines with J gene TRBJ1-5; no reliable D call. CDR1 and CDR2 from the germline V gene are MNHEY and SMNVEV (reference sequence). V dropped 5 bases and J dropped 0 bases, with 20 bases sitting between them. The CDR3 consists of 18 residues.

The chain links TRBV30 to TRBJ2-2; possible D gene TRBD1, 5 bases. CDR1 is GTSNPN and CDR2 is SVGIG in the germline V gene (reference sequence). This CDR3 is built from 14 residues. With 6 bases removed from V and 1 base from J, the gap between germline ends came to 12 bases. Here the CDR3 DNA reads TGTGCCTGCCATCCCCAGGGGAACACCGGGGAGCTGTTTTTT. Translating it yields CACHPQGNTGELFF.

The rearrangement uses TRBV3-1 (or the pseudogene TRBV3-2) and TRBJ2-5; TRBD2 matches at 7 bases. Trimming at V came to 4 bases and at J to 5 bases, leaving 7 bases not matched to a gene. CDR1 is LGHDT, CDR2 YNNKEL, per germline (reference sequence). This CDR3 spans 14 amino acids. The CDR3 protein is CASSRLSGDETQYF. The CDR3 DNA is TGTGCCAGCAGCCGCCTGAGCGGGGATGAGACCCAGTACTTC.

This chain links TRBV25-1 with TRBJ2-6; D is unresolved. Germline CDR1 and CDR2: MGHDK and SYGVNS. The CDR3 extends over 15 amino acids. Trimming stripped 1 base from V and 4 bases from J, with 8 bases between. CDR3 amino acids: CASSELVVGANVLTF. In DNA form, the CDR3 reads TGTGCCAGCAGTGAATTAGTCGTAGGGGCCAACGTCCTGACTTTC.